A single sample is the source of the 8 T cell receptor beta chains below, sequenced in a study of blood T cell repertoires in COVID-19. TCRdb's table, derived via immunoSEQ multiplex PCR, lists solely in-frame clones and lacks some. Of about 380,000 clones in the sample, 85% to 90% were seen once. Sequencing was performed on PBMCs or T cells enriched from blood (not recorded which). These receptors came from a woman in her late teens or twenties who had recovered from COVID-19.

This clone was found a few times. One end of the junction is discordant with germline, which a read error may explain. The CDR3 region has the DNA TGTGCCAGCAGCCAGCTGACAGCTATGCACTTC. This sequence encodes CASSQLTAMHF. This chain links TRBV7-6 with TRBJ2-7; D is perhaps TRBD1 (5 bases). This CDR3 comprises 11 residues. Germline V gene sequence: CDR1 SGHVS, CDR2 FNYEAQ.

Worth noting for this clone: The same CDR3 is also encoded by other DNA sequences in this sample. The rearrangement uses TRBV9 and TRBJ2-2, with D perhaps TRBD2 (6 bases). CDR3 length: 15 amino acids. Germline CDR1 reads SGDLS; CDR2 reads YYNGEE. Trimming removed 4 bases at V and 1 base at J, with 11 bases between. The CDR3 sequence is CASSPSGVNTGELFF. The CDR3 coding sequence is TGTGCCAGCAGCCCGTCGGGAGTGAACACCGGGGAGCTGTTTTTT.

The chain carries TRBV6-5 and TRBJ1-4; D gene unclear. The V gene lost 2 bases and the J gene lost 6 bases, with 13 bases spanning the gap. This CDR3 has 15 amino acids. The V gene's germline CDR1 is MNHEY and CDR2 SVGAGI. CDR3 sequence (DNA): TGTGCCAGCAGTTACCGGACGGGAGCGGATGAAAAACTGTTTTTT. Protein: CASSYRTGADEKLFF.

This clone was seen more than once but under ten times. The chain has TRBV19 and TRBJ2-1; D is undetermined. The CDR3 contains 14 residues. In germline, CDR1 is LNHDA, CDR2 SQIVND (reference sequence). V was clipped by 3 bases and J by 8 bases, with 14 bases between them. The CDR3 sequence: CASSIGHVSDEQFF. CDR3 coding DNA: TGTGCCAGTAGTATTGGCCACGTAAGCGATGAGCAGTTCTTC.

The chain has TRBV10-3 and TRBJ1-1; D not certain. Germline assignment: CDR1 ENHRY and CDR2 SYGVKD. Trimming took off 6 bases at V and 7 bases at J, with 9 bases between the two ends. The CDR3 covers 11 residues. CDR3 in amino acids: CAISRAGEAFF. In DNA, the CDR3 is TGTGCCATCAGCCGGGCGGGTGAAGCTTTCTTT.

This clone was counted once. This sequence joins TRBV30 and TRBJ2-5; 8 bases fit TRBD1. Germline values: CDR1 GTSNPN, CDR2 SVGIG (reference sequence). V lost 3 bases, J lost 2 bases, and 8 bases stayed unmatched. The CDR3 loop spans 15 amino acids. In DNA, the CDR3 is TGTGCCTGGAGCGCCATCACAGGGGGGCAAGAGACCCAGTACTTC. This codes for CAWSAITGGQETQYF.

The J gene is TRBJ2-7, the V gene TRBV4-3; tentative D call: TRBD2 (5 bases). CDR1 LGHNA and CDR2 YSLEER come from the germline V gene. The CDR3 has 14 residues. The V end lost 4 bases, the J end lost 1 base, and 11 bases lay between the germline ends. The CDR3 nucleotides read TGCGCCAGCAGCCTGTTCCGGGGATCCTACGAGCAGTACTTC. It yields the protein CASSLFRGSYEQYF.

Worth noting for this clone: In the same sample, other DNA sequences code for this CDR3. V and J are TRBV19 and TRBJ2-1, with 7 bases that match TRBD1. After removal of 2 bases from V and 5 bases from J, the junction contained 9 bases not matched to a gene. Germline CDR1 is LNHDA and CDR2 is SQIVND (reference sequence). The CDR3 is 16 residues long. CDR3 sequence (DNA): TGTGCCAGTAGTATAACCTTGACAGGGTGGGACAATGAGCAGTTCTTC. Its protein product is CASSITLTGWDNEQFF.